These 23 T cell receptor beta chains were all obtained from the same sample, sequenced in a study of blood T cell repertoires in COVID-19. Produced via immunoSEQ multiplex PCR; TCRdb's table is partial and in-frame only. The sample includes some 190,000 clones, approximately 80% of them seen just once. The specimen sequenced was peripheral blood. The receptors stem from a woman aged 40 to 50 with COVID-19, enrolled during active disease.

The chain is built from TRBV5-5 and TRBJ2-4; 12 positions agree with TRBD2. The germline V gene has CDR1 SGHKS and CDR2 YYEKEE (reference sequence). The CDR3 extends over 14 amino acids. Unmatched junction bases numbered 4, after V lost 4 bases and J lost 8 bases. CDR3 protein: CASSLGLAGYIQYF. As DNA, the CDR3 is TGTGCCAGCAGCCTTGGACTAGCGGGATACATTCAGTACTTC.

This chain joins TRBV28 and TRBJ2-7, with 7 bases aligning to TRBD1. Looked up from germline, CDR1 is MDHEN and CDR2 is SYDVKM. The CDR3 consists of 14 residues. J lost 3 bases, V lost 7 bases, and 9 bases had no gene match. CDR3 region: CASKSTGSSYEQYF. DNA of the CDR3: TGTGCCAGCAAATCGACAGGGAGCAGCTACGAGCAGTACTTC.

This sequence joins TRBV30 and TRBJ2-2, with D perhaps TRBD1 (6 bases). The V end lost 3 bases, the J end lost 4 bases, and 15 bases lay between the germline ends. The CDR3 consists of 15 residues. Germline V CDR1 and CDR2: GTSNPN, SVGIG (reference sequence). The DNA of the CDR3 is TGTGCCTGGAGAGGGGGAACCTGGGGCACCGGGGAGCTGTTTTTT. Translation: CAWRGGTWGTGELFF.

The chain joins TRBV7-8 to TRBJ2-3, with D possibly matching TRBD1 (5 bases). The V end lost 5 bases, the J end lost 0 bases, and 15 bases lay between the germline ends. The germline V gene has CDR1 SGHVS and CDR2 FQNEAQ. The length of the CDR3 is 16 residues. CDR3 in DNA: TGTGCCAGCAGCGCCATCGACAGCTCTAGCACAGATACGCAGTATTTT. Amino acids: CASSAIDSSSTDTQYF. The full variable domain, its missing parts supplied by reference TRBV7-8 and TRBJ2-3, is GAGVSQSPRYKVAKRGQDVALRCDPISGHVSLFWYQQALGQGPEFLTYFQNEAQLDKSGLPSDRFFAERPEGSVSTLKIQRTQQEDSAVYLCASSAIDSSSTDTQYFGPGTRLTVL.

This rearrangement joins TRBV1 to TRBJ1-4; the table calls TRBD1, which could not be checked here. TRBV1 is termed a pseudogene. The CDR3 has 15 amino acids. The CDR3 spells CTSSQARQLNEKLFF. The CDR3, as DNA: TGCACCAGCAGCCAAGCCCGACAGCTGAATGAAAAACTGTTTTTT.

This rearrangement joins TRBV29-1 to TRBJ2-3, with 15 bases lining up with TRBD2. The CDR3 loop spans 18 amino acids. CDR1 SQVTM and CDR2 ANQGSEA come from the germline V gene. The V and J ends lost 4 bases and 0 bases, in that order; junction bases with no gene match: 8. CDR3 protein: CSVVGLAGGQQSTDTQYF. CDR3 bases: TGCAGCGTTGTAGGACTAGCGGGAGGGCAACAGAGCACAGATACGCAGTATTTT.

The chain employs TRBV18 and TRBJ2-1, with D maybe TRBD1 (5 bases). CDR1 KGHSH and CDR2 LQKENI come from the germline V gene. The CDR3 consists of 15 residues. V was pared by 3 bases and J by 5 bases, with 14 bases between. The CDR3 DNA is TGTGCCAGCTCACCCCCTAACGGACAAGACAATGAGCAGTTCTTC. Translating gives CASSPPNGQDNEQFF.

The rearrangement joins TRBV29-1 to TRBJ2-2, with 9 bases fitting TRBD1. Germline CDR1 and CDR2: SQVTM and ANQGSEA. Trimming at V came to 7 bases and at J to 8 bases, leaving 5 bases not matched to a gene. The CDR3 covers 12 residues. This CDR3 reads CSANRGRGELFF. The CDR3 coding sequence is TGCAGCGCAAACAGGGGGCGAGGGGAGCTGTTTTTT.

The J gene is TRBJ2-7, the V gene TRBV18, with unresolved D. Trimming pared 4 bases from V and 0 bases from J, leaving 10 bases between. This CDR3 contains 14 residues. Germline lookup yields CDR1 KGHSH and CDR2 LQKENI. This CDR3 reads CASSRGEYSYEQYF. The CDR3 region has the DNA TGTGCCAGCTCACGAGGAGAGTACTCCTACGAGCAGTACTTC.

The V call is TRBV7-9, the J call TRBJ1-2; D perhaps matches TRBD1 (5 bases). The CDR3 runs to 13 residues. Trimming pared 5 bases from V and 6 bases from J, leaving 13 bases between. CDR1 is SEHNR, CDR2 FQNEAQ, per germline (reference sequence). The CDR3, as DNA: TGTGCCAGCAGCCCCGGGGGATATGATGGCTACACCTTC. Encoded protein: CASSPGGYDGYTF. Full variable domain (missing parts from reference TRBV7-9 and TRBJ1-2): DTGVSQNPRHKITKRGQNVTFRCDPISEHNRLYWYRQTLGQGPEFLTYFQNEAQLEKSRLLSDRFSAERPKGSFSTLEIQRTEQGDSAMYLCASSPGGYDGYTFGSGTRLTVV.

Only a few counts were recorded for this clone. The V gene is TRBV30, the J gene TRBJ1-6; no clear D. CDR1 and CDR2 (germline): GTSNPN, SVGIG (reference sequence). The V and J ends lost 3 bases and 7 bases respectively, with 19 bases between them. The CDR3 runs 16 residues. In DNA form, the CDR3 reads TGTGCCTGGAGCCCCCCGATGGTGGGAGCGAATTCACCCCTCCACTTT. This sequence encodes CAWSPPMVGANSPLHF.

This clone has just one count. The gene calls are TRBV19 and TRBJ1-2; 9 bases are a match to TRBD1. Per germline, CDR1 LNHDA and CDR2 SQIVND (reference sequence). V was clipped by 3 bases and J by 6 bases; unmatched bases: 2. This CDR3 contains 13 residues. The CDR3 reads CASSMGTGNGYTF. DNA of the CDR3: TGTGCCAGTAGTATGGGGACAGGGAATGGCTACACCTTC.

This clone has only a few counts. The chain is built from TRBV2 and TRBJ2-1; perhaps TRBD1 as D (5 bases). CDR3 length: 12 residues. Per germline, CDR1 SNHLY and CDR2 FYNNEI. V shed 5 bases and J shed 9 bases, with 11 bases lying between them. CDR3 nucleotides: TGTGCCAGCAGTCACAGGAACCCTGAGCAGTTCTTC. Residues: CASSHRNPEQFF. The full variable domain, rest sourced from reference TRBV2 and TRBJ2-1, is EPEVTQTPSHQVTQMGQEVILRCVPISNHLYFYWYRQILGQKVEFLVSFYNNEISEKSEIFDDQFSVERPDGSNFTLKIRSTKLEDSAMYFCASSHRNPEQFFGPGTRLTVL.

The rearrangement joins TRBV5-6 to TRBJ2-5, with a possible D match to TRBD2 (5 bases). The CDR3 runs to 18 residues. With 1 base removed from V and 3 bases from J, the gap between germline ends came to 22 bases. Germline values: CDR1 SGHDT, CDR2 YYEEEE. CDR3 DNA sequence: TGTGCCAGCAGCTTGTACGGCTGGACTGGCTTGTCAGAAGAGACCCAGTACTTC. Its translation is CASSLYGWTGLSEETQYF.

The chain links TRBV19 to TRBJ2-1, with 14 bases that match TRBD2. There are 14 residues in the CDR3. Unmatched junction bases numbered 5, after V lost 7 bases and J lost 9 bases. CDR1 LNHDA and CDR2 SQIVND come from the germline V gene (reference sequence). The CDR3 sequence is CASTIGLAGGEQFF. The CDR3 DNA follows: TGTGCCAGTACCATAGGACTAGCGGGGGGTGAGCAGTTCTTC.

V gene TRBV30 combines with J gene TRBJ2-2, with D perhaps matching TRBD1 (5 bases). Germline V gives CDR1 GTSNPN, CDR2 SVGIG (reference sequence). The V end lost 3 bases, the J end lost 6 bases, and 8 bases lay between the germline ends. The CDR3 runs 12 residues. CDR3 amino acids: CAWSVGPGELFF. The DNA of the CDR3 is TGTGCCTGGAGCGTGGGGCCCGGGGAGCTGTTTTTT.

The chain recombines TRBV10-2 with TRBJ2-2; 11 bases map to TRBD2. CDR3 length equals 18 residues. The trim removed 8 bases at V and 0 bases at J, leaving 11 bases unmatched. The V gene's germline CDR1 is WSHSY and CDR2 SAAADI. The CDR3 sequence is CASSKLAGGFANTGELFF. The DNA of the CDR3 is TGCGCCAGCTCCAAGTTAGCGGGGGGGTTCGCGAACACCGGGGAGCTGTTTTTT.

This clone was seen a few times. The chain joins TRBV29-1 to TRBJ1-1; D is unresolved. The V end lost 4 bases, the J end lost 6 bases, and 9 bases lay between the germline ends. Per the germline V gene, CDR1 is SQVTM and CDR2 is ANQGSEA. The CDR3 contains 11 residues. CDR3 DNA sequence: TGCAGCGTTGCGGTAAATTCTGAAGCTTTCTTT. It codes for CSVAVNSEAFF. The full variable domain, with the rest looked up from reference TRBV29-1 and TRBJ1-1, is SAVISQKPSRDICQRGTSLTIQCQVDSQVTMMFWYRQQPGQSLTLIATANQGSEATYESGFVIDKFPISRPNLTFSTLTVSNMSPEDSSIYLCSVAVNSEAFFGQGTRLTVV.

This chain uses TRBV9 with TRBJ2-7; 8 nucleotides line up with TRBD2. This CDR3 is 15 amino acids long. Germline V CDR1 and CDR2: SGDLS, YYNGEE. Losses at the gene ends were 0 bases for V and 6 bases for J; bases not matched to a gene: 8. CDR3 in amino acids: CASSVAPTSDGEQYF. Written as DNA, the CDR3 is TGTGCCAGCAGCGTAGCTCCGACTAGCGACGGCGAGCAGTACTTC. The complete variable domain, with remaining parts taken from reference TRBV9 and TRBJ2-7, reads DSGVTQTPKHLITATGQRVTLRCSPRSGDLSVYWYQQSLDQGLQFLIQYYNGEERAKGNILERFSAQQFPDLHSELNLSSLELGDSALYFCASSVAPTSDGEQYFGPGTRLTVT.

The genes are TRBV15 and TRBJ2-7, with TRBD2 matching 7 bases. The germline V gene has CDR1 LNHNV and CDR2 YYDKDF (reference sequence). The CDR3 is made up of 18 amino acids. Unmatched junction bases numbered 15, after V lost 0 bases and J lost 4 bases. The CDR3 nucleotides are TGTGCCACCAGCAGAGAATACCCCATCGGAACCGGGAGGTACGAGCAGTACTTC. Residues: CATSREYPIGTGRYEQYF. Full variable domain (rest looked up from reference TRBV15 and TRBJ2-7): DAMVIQNPRYQVTQFGKPVTLSCSQTLNHNVMYWYQQKSSQAPKLLFHYYDKDFNNEADTPDNFQSRRPNTSFCFLDIRSPGLGDTAMYLCATSREYPIGTGRYEQYFGPGTRLTVT.

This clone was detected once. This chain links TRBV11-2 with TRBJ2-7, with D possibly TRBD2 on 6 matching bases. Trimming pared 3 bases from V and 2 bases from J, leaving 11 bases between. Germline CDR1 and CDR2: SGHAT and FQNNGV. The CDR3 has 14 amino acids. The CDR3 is CASSFGGNPYEQYF. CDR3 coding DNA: TGTGCCAGCAGCTTTGGGGGGAATCCCTACGAGCAGTACTTC.

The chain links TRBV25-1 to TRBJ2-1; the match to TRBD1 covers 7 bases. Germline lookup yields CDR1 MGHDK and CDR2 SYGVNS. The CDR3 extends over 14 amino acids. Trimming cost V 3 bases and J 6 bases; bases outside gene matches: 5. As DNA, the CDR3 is TGTGCCAGCAGTGAGTCAGGGGGTTCCAATGAGCAGTTCTTC. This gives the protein CASSESGGSNEQFF.

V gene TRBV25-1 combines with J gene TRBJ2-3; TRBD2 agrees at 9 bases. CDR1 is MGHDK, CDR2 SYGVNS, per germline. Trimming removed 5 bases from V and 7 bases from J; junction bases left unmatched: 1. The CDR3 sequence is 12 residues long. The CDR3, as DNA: TGTGCCAGCAGTAGCGGGAGGAATACGCAGTATTTT. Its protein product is CASSSGRNTQYF.